A selection of T cell receptor beta chains follows, all from one sample in a study of early T cells in non-severe SARS-CoV-2 infection. TCRdb re-called the 5' RACE reads with MiXCR, one entry per CDR3 protein. The sample shows about 55,000 distinct CDR3 sequences, around 14% of them seen only once. The source material was whole blood, sampled at baseline. These receptor sequences come from an adult who was a healthcare worker with PCR-confirmed SARS-CoV-2 infection or an uninfected control (not recorded which). Each CDR3 is given with its conserved first and last residue. The D gene is left open where the match is weak. Some rows have no size entry. The others give once, few or many, or a class for an expanded clone.

J gene	CDR3 length	clone size	V gene	D gene	CDR3 DNA	CDR3 protein
TRBJ2-6	15	many	TRBV3-1	TRBD1	TGTGCCAGCAGCCAAGGAGGGGGCCGGGCCAACGTCCTGACTTTC	CASSQGGGRANVLTF
TRBJ2-3	12	medium-sized	TRBV7-9	-	TGTGCCAGCAGCCCCCAGACAGATACGCAGTATTTT	CASSPQTDTQYF
TRBJ2-2	14	few	TRBV20-1	-	TGCAGTGCTAGAAAGGCAGGGGGGGACGGGGAGCTGTTTTTT	CSARKAGGDGELFF
TRBJ2-7	14	few	TRBV5-4	-	TGTGCCAGCACCGAAGACAGGACTGGCTACGAGCAGTACTTC	CASTEDRTGYEQYF
TRBJ2-1	15	many	TRBV7-2	-	TGTGCCAGCAGCTTAGGCTCGTTCTCCTACAATGAGCAGTTCTTC	CASSLGSFSYNEQFF
TRBJ2-7	11	-	TRBV7-9	-	TGTGCCAGCAGCTTCCGGGACGAGCAGTACTTC	CASSFRDEQYF
TRBJ2-1	19	-	TRBV7-9	-	TGTGCCAGCAGCCCTCGACAGGGTGCTAGCGGAGAGAGCTACAATGAGCAGTTCTTC	CASSPRQGASGESYNEQFF
TRBJ2-3	16	-	TRBV20-1	-	TGCAGTGCTGTGCCCGGGGGGCGATCGAAGACGGATACGCAGTATTTT	CSAVPGGRSKTDTQYF
TRBJ1-3	14	few	TRBV20-1	-	TGCAGTGCTCCCCATAGTGTCCAGAGAAACACCATATATTTT	CSAPHSVQRNTIYF
TRBJ2-1	13	-	TRBV2	-	TGTGCCAGCAGTGTGCAGGGGCGCAATGAGCAGTTCTTC	CASSVQGRNEQFF
TRBJ2-7	15	-	TRBV20-1	TRBD2	TGCAGTGCTAGACCCCAACTAGCGGCAGTCTACGAGCAGTACTTC	CSARPQLAAVYEQYF
TRBJ2-2	14	medium-sized	TRBV11-2	-	TGTGCCAGCAGCTTAGCCCCGTACACCGGGGAGCTGTTTTTT	CASSLAPYTGELFF
TRBJ1-5	16	many	TRBV2	-	TGTGCCAGCAGCCCAGAAGGGGCAGGGGTGGATCAGCCCCAGCATTTT	CASSPEGAGVDQPQHF
TRBJ2-1	15	few	TRBV20-1	TRBD2	TGCAGTGCTAGAGATTCGCGGGGGGGCCTTTCTGAGCAGTTCTTC	CSARDSRGGLSEQFF
TRBJ2-7	14	-	TRBV28	-	TGTGCCAGCACCTCACGGGACCGGGCCTACGAGCAGTACTTC	CASTSRDRAYEQYF
TRBJ1-1	13	few	TRBV29-1	-	TGCAGCGGGGCAGACCACTCGAACACTGAAGCTTTCTTT	CSGADHSNTEAFF
TRBJ2-7	15	many	TRBV28	TRBD2	TGTGCCAGCAGTTTAGGTTTTAGCGGGGCGAGCAAGCAGTACTTC	CASSLGFSGASKQYF
TRBJ2-3	15	few	TRBV7-8	-	TGTGCCAGCAAGAGGATAACCACTAGCACAGATACGCAGTATTTT	CASKRITTSTDTQYF
TRBJ1-3	14	-	TRBV28	-	TGTGCCAGCAGAGACCGGTGGGGGGGAAACACCATATATTTT	CASRDRWGGNTIYF
TRBJ2-7	15	few	TRBV20-1	-	TGCAGCGAACTATCAAGTGGCCAGTCTACCTACGAGCAGTACTTC	CSELSSGQSTYEQYF
TRBJ1-6	18	many	TRBV5-4	TRBD1	TGTGCCAGCAGCTTGGGAGGACAGGGGGCGCTTTGGAATTCACCCCTCCACTTT	CASSLGGQGALWNSPLHF
TRBJ2-7	13	-	TRBV6-2/TRBV6-3	-	TGTGCCAGCAGTTACCTCGGAAGAGGGGCGGAGTACTTC	CASSYLGRGAEYF
TRBJ2-1	13	-	TRBV6-2/TRBV6-3	-	TGTGCCAGCAGTGACGGGGGAGACAATGAGCAGTTCTTC	CASSDGGDNEQFF
TRBJ2-5	14	few	TRBV29-1	-	TGCAGCGTGCCTTCGGGATCCCTAAAGGAGACCCAGTACTTC	CSVPSGSLKETQYF
TRBJ2-5	13	-	TRBV28	-	TGTGCCAGCAACGGTCCCATCGGGGAGACCCAGTACTTC	CASNGPIGETQYF
TRBJ2-7	13	-	TRBV18	-	TGTGCCAGCTCACCATCTCCGGGATACGAGCAGTACTTC	CASSPSPGYEQYF
TRBJ2-1	17	many	TRBV6-6	-	TGTGCCAGCAGTTACATCGGCAGGCCTCGCTCCTACAATGAGCAGTTCTTC	CASSYIGRPRSYNEQFF
TRBJ2-7	13	few	TRBV27	-	TGTGCCAGCAGTTTATTATCCCCCGGGGAGCAGTACTTC	CASSLLSPGEQYF
TRBJ2-7	14	-	TRBV20-1	TRBD2	TGCAGTGCTAGGTCCCCGGGACTAGTAGCCGAGCAGTACTTC	CSARSPGLVAEQYF
TRBJ1-1	15	few	TRBV18	-	TGTGCCAGCTCACCACCGTTCGCAGGGGAGGCTGAAGCTTTCTTT	CASSPPFAGEAEAFF
TRBJ1-1	14	-	TRBV3-1	-	TGTGCCAGCAGCCTCACAGGGATCAACACTGAAGCTTTCTTT	CASSLTGINTEAFF